What follows is one TCR beta chain and its context. These data originate in a study of blood T cell repertoires in COVID-19. As for the study in general: Some COVID-19 samples were acute and others convalescent; all came from the United States, Italy and Spain. Nucleic acid was either cDNA or gDNA, and it came from T cells, B-cell-depleted T cells, or PBMCs.

CDR1 and CDR2 (germline): SGHRS, YFSETQ. This CDR3 comprises 13 residues. V lost 6 bases and J 9 bases, leaving 16 bases between the germline ends. Original analysis: Using reference gene primer amplification, nucleated cell counts were estimated. The repertoire was sequenced with immunoSEQ multiplex PCR; TCRdb's copy has only in-frame clones and lacks some. The D gene and trimming were derived from the DNA, and the V and J assignments and clone size from that table. Counted here are about 140,000 clones, about 80% occurring once; the ten biggest clones make up approximately 8%. What was sequenced was peripheral blood. J is TRBJ1-5 and V is TRBV5-1, with D unresolved. The TCR originated in a human donor in a cohort sampled during active COVID-19. CDR3 nucleotides: TGCGCCAGCACCGAACAGAGTGGCATGCCCCAGCATTTT. Translating it yields CASTEQSGMPQHF.